Below, 16 T cell receptor beta chains from the same sample are listed, as sequenced in a study of cytomegalovirus exposure and HLA in healthy donors. The PCR was carried out with 60 Vbeta primers and 13 Jbeta primers. Some clones are missing from TCRdb's copy, which holds only in-frame ones; the method was immunoSEQ multiplex PCR. The table lists over 150,000 clones, approximately 80% of them singletons, with 3.7% in the top ten. Source material: PBMCs. These receptors were obtained from a young man in good health and CMV-seropositive.

J is TRBJ1-3 and V is TRBV5-1, with 8 nucleotides matching TRBD1. Trimming at V came to 0 bases and at J to 3 bases, leaving 2 bases not matched to a gene. The CDR3 is made up of 15 amino acids. CDR1 is SGHRS, CDR2 YFSETQ, per germline. This chain's CDR3 is CASSLATGGGNTIYF. The CDR3 DNA follows: TGCGCCAGCAGCTTGGCAACAGGGGGTGGAAACACCATATATTTT.

The chain employs TRBV18 and TRBJ1-1, with TRBD1 matching over 8 bases. The germline gives CDR1 KGHSH, CDR2 LQKENI. V shed 5 bases and J 1 base; nucleotides not matched to a gene: 6. The CDR3 has 15 residues. This CDR3 is CASSKTRGQNTEAFF. The DNA for the CDR3 is TGTGCCAGCTCAAAAACCAGGGGGCAGAACACTGAAGCTTTCTTT.

This chain links TRBV12-2 with TRBJ2-7; TRBD1, the D gene given by the table, was not confirmed from the DNA. TRBV12-2 is described as a pseudogene. This CDR3 spans 15 amino acids. The CDR3 spells CASRLALGTAYEQYF. The CDR3 region has the DNA TGTGCAAGTCGCTTAGCACTCGGGACAGCCTACGAGCAGTACTTC.

The chain combines TRBV15 with TRBJ1-4; no clear D gene. This CDR3 spans 14 amino acids. Germline CDR1 reads LNHNV; CDR2 reads YYDKDF (reference sequence). V gave up 0 bases and J gave up 5 bases, with 7 bases separating them. CDR3 sequence: CATSRDLLNEKLFF. The CDR3 DNA follows: TGTGCCACCAGCAGAGATTTACTGAATGAAAAACTGTTTTTT.

The gene calls are TRBV6-5 and TRBJ2-3; TRBD1 is a possible D gene (5 bases). Trimming removed 7 bases at V and 9 bases at J, with 11 bases between. Germline CDR1 is MNHEY and CDR2 is SVGAGI. The CDR3 loop spans 11 amino acids. CDR3: CASTLKGTQYF. CDR3 DNA sequence: TGTGCCAGCACCTTAAAGGGGACGCAGTATTTT.

This clone was seen only once. This chain connects TRBV9 to TRBJ2-5; D might be TRBD2 (6 bases). The CDR3 spans 15 residues. Germline loops: CDR1 SGDLS, CDR2 YYNGEE. V was clipped by 4 bases and J by 5 bases, with 18 bases between them. CDR3 loop: CASSPGLALAETQYF. The CDR3 coding sequence is TGTGCCAGCAGCCCGGGACTCGCGTTAGCCGAGACCCAGTACTTC.

The rearrangement links TRBV27 to TRBJ2-3, with D maybe TRBD2 (5 bases). Looked up from germline, CDR1 is MNHEY and CDR2 is SMNVEV (reference sequence). CDR3 size: 14 residues. V was shortened by 6 bases and J by 5 bases, with 15 bases between the two germline ends. In DNA, the CDR3 is TGTGCCAGCAGCTTAGGACTCAATGGAGATACGCAGTATTTT. The encoded protein is CASSLGLNGDTQYF.

J is TRBJ2-7 and V is TRBV6-5; 7 nucleotides align to TRBD1. The trim removed 6 bases at V and 5 bases at J, leaving 10 bases unmatched. Germline V gene lookup returns CDR1 MNHEY and CDR2 SVGAGI. CDR3 size: 14 residues. The CDR3 protein is CASRGADRANEQYF. CDR3 in DNA: TGTGCCAGCAGGGGTGCTGACAGGGCCAACGAGCAGTACTTC.

This clone occurred a few times. The chain joins TRBV11-2 to TRBJ2-7; 8 bases line up with TRBD1. This CDR3 spans 16 amino acids. J was trimmed by 4 bases and V by 4 bases; bases with no gene match: 12. Germline V gene lookup returns CDR1 SGHAT and CDR2 FQNNGV. CDR3 nucleotide sequence: TGTGCCAGCAGCTCCCCCCGGACAGGGATGCGATACGAGCAGTACTTC. It specifies CASSSPRTGMRYEQYF.

The V gene is TRBV29-1, the J gene TRBJ1-1, with D possibly TRBD1 on 6 matching bases. Germline V gene lookup returns CDR1 SQVTM and CDR2 ANQGSEA. Trimming took off 7 bases at V and 3 bases at J, with 12 bases between the two ends. CDR3 length: 12 residues. The CDR3 DNA sequence: TGCAGCGGGCCGGCAGGGGACACTGAAGCTTTCTTT. Residues: CSGPAGDTEAFF.

The rearrangement uses TRBV21-1 and TRBJ2-1; the tabulated D call, TRBD2, remains unverified against the DNA. TRBV21-1 is flagged as a pseudogene. CDR3 length equals 13 residues. In DNA, the CDR3 is TGTGCCAGCACCAACCGGGGCTACAATGAGCAGTTCTTC. Residues: CASTNRGYNEQFF.

The chain recombines TRBV6-5 with TRBJ1-1; TRBD1 is a possible D gene (6 bases). Trimming left V 2 bases short and J 7 bases short, with 11 bases between. In germline, CDR1 is MNHEY, CDR2 SVGAGI. CDR3 length: 13 amino acids. CDR3 bases: TGTGCCAGCAGTTACCGGACAGTCGGTGAAGCTTTCTTT. Protein: CASSYRTVGEAFF.

As concerns this clone: The same CDR3 can be traced to other DNA sequences in this sample. V usage is TRBV10-1 and J usage is TRBJ1-2; D is perhaps TRBD1 (5 bases). Germline V gene data show CDR1 as WNHNN and CDR2 as SYGVQD (reference sequence). CDR3 size: 13 residues. V gave up 0 bases and J gave up 4 bases, with 6 bases separating them. CDR3 coding DNA: TGCGCCAGCAGTGAGTCGCAGGGCTATGGCTACACCTTC. Translating it yields CASSESQGYGYTF.

This chain links TRBV18 with TRBJ1-5; 11 bases match TRBD1. Per the germline V gene, CDR1 is KGHSH and CDR2 is LQKENI. V was clipped by 4 bases and J by 0 bases; unmatched bases: 2. The CDR3 covers 16 residues. This CDR3 reads CASSLGTGGSNQPQHF. The DNA of the CDR3 is TGTGCCAGCTCACTCGGGACAGGGGGTAGCAATCAGCCCCAGCATTTT.

The rearrangement uses TRBV5-5 and TRBJ1-2; D may be TRBD1 (5 bases). V shed 0 bases and J shed 2 bases, with 11 bases lying between them. This CDR3 region has 15 residues. Germline loops: CDR1 SGHKS, CDR2 YYEKEE (reference sequence). CDR3 protein: CASSLGPGDNYGYTF. CDR3 in DNA: TGTGCCAGCAGCTTGGGTCCGGGGGACAACTATGGCTACACCTTC. The full variable domain, in which reference TRBV5-5 and TRBJ1-2 provide the parts outside the CDR3, is DAGVTQSPTHLIKTRGQQVTLRCSPISGHKSVSWYQQVLGQGPQFIFQYYEKEERGRGNFPDRFSARQFPNYSSELNVNALLLGDSALYLCASSLGPGDNYGYTFGSGTRLTVV.

This clone was seen a single time. J is TRBJ2-2 and V is TRBV15, with D maybe TRBD2 (5 bases). Germline lookup yields CDR1 LNHNV and CDR2 YYDKDF (reference sequence). This CDR3 region has 16 residues. The V end was cut by 4 bases, the J end by 4 bases, with 16 bases between. The CDR3 region is CATSKIVARGTGELFF. The CDR3 nucleotides are TGTGCCACCAGCAAAATAGTAGCTCGGGGCACCGGGGAGCTGTTTTTT.